This entry features one TCR beta chain sequence. The CDR3 has 14 amino acids. V shed 4 bases and J shed 6 bases, with 11 bases lying between them. The germline CDR1 and CDR2 sequences are SGHKS and YYEKEE (reference sequence). Profiling relied on immunoSEQ multiplex PCR, and the TCRdb table lists in-frame clones only, not all of them. The sample records about 76,000 clones, 70% to 80% being singletons. This entry belongs to a study of blood T cell repertoires in COVID-19. Sequencing was carried out using peripheral blood. The source is a human donor in a cohort sampled during active COVID-19. The chain employs TRBV5-5 and TRBJ1-6; D unresolved. CDR3 DNA sequence: TGTGCCAGCAGCGGTAGGGAGGGTAATTCACCCCTCCACTTT. It specifies CASSGREGNSPLHF.